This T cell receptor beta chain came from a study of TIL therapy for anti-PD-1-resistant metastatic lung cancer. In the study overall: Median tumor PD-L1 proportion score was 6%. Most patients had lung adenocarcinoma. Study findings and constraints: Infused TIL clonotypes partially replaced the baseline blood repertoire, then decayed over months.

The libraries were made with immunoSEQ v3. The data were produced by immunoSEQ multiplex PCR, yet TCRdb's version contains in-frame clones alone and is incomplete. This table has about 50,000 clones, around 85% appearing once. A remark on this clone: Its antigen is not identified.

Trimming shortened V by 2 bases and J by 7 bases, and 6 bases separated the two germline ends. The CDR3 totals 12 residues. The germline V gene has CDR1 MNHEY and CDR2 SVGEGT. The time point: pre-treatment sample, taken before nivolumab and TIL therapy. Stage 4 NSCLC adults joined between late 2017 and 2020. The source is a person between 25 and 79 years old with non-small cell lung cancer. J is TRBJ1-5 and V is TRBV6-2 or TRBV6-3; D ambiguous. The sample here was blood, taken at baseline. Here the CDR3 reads CASSYVGQPQHF. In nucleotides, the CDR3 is TGTGCCAGCAGTTACGTCGGACAGCCCCAGCATTTT.